This T cell receptor (beta chain) was captured by sequencing in a study of beta chain features in type 1 diabetes. This clone was observed a handful of times. As yet, its antigen is unknown. Broader study findings: Any HLA-type effect on TCRB rearrangement remained unresolved here.

Expressed TCRB transcripts were sequenced, since all the RNA that had been isolated was reverse transcribed. Sequencing used immunoSEQ multiplex PCR; TCRdb keeps in-frame clones, though not all of them. This sample carries about 360,000 clones, over 10% of them seen once, and the ten largest clones take roughly 0.017%. One heparinised draw, averaging around 120 mL, was taken per donor. Via CD45RO/CCR7/CD25/CD127/CD95/CD27, cells of the CD4+ naive, central memory, regulatory and stem cell-like memory subsets were sorted. The germline gives CDR1 MNHEY, CDR2 SMNVEV (reference sequence). The CDR3 runs 13 residues. V trimming: 6 bases; J trimming: 0 bases; junction bases outside the gene matches: 2.

The source material was naive CD4+ T cells from blood. This rearrangement joins TRBV27 to TRBJ2-7; 7 bases fit TRBD1. The source is a man aged 18 to 30 in good health. CDR3 DNA: TGTGCCAGCAGGGGACAGAACTCCTACGAGCAGTACTTC. Residues: CASRGQNSYEQYF.